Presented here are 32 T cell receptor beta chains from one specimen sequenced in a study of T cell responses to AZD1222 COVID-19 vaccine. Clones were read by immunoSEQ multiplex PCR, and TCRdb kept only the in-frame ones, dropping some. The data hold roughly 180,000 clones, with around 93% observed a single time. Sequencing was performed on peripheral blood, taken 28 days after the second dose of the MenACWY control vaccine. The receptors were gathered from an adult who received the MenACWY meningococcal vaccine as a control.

CDR3 residues: CASSISGTGISTEAFF. Here the CDR3 DNA reads TGTGCCAGTAGTATTTCCGGGACAGGGATTAGCACTGAAGCTTTCTTT. The genes are TRBV19 and TRBJ1-1; TRBD1 agrees at 9 bases. J was trimmed by 4 bases and V by 3 bases; bases with no gene match: 9. Germline CDR1 reads LNHDA; CDR2 reads SQIVND (reference sequence). CDR3 length: 16 amino acids.

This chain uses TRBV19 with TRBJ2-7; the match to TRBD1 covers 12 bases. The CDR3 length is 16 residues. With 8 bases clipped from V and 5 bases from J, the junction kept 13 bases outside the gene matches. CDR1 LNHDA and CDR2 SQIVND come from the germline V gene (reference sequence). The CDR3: CASSYPGTGGSDEQYF. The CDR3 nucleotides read TGTGCCAGTTCGTACCCTGGGACAGGGGGCAGCGACGAGCAGTACTTC.

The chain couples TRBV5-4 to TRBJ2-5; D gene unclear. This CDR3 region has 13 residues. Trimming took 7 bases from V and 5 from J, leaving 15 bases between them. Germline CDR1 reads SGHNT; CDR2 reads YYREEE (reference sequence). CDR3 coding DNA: TGTGCCAGCTCGGCAAAGGGCATGGAGACCCAGTACTTC. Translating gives CASSAKGMETQYF.

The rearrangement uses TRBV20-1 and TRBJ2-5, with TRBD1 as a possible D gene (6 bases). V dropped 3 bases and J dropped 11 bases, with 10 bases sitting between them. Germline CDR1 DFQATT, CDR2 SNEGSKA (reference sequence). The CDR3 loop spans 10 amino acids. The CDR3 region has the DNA TGCAGTGCTAGCGGTAGGGGGCAGTACTTC. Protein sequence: CSASGRGQYF.

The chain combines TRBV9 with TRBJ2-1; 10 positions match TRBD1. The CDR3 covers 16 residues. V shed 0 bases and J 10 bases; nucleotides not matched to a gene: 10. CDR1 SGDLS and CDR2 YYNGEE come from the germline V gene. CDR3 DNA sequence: TGTGCCAGCAGCGTAGGAGGGACAGGGGCCTTTGAAGAGCAGTTCTTC. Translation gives CASSVGGTGAFEEQFF.

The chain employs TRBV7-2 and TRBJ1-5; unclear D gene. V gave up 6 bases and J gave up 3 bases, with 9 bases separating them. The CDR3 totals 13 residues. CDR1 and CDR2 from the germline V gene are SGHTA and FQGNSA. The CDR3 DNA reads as TGTGCCAGCAGTATGCAGGCCAATCAGCCCCAGCATTTT. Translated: CASSMQANQPQHF.

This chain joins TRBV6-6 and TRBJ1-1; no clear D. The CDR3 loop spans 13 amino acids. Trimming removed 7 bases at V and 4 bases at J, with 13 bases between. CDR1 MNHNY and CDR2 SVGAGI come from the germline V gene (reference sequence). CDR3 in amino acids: CASIRGLGTEAFF. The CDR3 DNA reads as TGTGCCAGCATCCGGGGATTAGGCACTGAAGCTTTCTTT.

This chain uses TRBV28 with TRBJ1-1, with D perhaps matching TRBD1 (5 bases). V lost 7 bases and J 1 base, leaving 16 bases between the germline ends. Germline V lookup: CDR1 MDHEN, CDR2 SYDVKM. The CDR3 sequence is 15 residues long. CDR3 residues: CASTLGASGNTEAFF. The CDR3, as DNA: TGTGCCAGCACCCTAGGGGCGAGTGGGAACACTGAAGCTTTCTTT.

The DNA for the CDR3 is TGTGCCAGCAGTCCTGGGACAGGGGAGGAGAGCACTGAAGCTTTCTTT. This translates into CASSPGTGEESTEAFF. The chain has TRBV27 and TRBJ1-1, with 10 positions matching TRBD1. Trimming took 5 bases from V and 4 from J; bases not matched to a gene: 10. This CDR3 has 16 residues. The germline gives CDR1 MNHEY, CDR2 SMNVEV (reference sequence).

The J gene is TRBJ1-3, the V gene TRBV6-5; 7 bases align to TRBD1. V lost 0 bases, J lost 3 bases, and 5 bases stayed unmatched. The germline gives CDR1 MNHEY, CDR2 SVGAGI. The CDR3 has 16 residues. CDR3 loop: CASSYSTGSSGNTIYF. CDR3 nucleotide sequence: TGTGCCAGCAGTTACTCGACAGGGAGTAGTGGAAACACCATATATTTT.

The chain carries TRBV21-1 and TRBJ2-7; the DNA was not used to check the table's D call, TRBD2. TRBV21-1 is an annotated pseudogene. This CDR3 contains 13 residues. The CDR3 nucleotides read TGTGCCAGCAGCAAAGTGCAAAGGAGGGAGCAGTACTTC. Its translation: CASSKVQRREQYF.

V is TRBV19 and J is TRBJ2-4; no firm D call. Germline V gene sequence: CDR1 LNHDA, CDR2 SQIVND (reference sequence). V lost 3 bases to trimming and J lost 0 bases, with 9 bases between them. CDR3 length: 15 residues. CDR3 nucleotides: TGTGCCAGTAGTATGAGCGTTCTAGCCAAAAACATTCAGTACTTC. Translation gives CASSMSVLAKNIQYF.

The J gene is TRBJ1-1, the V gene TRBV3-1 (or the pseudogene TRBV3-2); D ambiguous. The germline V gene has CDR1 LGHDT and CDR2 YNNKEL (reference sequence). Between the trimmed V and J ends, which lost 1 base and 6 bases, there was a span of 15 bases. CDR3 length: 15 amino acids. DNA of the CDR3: TGTGCCAGCAGCCAAGGGCCCGACCAGAGGGCTGAAGCTTTCTTT. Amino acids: CASSQGPDQRAEAFF.

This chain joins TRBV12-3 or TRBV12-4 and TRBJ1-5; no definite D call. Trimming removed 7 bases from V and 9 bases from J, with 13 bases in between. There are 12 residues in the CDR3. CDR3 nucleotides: TGTGCCAGCACCCACGACAATAGGCCCCAGCATTTT. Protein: CASTHDNRPQHF.

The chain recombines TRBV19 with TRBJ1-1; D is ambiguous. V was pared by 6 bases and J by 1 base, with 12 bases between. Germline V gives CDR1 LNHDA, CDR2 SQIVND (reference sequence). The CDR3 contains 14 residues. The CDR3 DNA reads TGTGCCAGTAGAGTAGGGTATCGGAACACTGAAGCTTTCTTT. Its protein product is CASRVGYRNTEAFF.

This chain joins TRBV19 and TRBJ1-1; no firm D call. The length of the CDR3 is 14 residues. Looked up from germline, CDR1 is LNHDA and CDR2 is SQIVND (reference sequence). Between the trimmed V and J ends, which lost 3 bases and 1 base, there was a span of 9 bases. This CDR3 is CASSIGRPNTEAFF. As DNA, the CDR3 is TGTGCCAGTAGTATCGGCAGGCCGAACACTGAAGCTTTCTTT.

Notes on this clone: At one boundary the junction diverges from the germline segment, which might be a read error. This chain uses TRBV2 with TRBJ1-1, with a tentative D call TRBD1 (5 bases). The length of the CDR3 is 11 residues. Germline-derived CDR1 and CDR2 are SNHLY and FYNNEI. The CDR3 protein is CASKSGTKGSF. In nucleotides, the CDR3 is TGTGCCAGCAAATCAGGAACTAAGGGGTCCTTT.

In DNA form, the CDR3 reads TGCGCCAGCAGCTTGGGGACTCAACAAGAGACCCAGTACTTC. Translating it yields CASSLGTQQETQYF. The chain employs TRBV5-1 and TRBJ2-5, with a weak D call TRBD2 (5 bases). The CDR3 sequence is 14 residues long. Trimming removed 0 bases at V and 2 bases at J, with 8 bases between. Germline V lookup: CDR1 SGHRS, CDR2 YFSETQ. Full variable domain (outside the CDR3, taken from reference TRBV5-1 and TRBJ2-5): KAGVTQTPRYLIKTRGQQVTLSCSPISGHRSVSWYQQTPGQGLQFLFEYFSETQRNKGNFPGRFSGRQFSNSRSEMNVSTLELGDSALYLCASSLGTQQETQYFGPGTRLLVL.

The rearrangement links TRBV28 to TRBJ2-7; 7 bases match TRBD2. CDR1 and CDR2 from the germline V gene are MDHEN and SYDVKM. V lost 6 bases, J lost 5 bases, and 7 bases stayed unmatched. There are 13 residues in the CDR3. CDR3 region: CASSPGGRDEQYF. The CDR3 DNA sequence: TGTGCCAGCAGCCCTGGAGGGAGGGACGAGCAGTACTTC. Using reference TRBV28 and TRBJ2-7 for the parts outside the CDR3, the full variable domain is DVKVTQSSRYLVKRTGEKVFLECVQDMDHENMFWYRQDPGLGLRLIYFSYDVKMKEKGDIPEGYSVSREKKERFSLILESASTNQTSMYLCASSPGGRDEQYFGPGTRLTVT.

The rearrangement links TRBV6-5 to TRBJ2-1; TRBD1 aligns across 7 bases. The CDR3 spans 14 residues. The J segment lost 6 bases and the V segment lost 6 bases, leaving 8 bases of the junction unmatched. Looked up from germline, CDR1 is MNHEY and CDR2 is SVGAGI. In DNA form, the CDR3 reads TGTGCCAGCAGCTGGGGACAGTTTAGCAATGAGCAGTTCTTC. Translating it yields CASSWGQFSNEQFF.

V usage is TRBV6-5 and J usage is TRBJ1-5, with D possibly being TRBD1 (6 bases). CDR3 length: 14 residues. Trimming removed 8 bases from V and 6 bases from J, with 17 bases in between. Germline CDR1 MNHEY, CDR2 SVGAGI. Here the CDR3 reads CASLAAGALQPQHF. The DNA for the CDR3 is TGTGCCAGCCTCGCGGCAGGGGCCCTTCAGCCCCAGCATTTT.

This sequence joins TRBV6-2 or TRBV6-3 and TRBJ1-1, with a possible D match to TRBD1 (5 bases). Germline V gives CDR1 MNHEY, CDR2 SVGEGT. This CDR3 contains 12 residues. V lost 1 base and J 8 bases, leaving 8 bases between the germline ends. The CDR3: CASSYYRMEAFF. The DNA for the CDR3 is TGTGCCAGCAGTTACTACAGGATGGAAGCTTTCTTT.

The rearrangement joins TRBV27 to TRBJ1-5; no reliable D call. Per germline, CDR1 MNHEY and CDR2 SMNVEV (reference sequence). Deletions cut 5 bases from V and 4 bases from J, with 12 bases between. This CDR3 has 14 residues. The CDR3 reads CASSKQLGNQPQHF. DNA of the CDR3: TGTGCCAGCAGTAAGCAGTTGGGGAATCAGCCCCAGCATTTT.

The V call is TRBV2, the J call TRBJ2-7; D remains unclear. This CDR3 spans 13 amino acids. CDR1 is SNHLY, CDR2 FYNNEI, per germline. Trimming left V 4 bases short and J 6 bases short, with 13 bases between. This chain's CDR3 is CASSGRWMGEQYF. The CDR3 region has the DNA TGTGCCAGCAGTGGACGGTGGATGGGCGAGCAGTACTTC.

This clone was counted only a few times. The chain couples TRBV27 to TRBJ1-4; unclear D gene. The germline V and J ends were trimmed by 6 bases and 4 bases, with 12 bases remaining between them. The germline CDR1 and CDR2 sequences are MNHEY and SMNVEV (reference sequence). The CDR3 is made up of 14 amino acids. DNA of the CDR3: TGTGCCAGCAGCCGCCGGGAGATTAATGAAAAACTGTTTTTT. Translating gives CASSRREINEKLFF.

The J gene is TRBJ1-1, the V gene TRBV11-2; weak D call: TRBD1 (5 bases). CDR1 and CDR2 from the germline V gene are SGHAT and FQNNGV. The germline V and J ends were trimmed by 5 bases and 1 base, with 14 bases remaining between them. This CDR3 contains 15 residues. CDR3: CASSGLSGRNTEAFF. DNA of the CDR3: TGTGCCAGCAGCGGCCTCTCGGGACGGAACACTGAAGCTTTCTTT.

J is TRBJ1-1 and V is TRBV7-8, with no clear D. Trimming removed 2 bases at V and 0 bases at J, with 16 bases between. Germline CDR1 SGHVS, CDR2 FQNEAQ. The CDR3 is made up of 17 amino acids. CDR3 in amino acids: CASSLRVGRLMNTEAFF. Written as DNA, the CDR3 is TGTGCCAGCAGCTTACGGGTCGGTCGTTTAATGAACACTGAAGCTTTCTTT.

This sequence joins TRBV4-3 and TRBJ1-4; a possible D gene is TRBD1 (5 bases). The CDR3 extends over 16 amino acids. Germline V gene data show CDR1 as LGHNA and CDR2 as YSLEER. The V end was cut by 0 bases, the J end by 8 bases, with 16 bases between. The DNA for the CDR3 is TGCGCCAGCAGCCAAGAGTTGGGGACCGGGGGGGAAAAACTGTTTTTT. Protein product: CASSQELGTGGEKLFF.

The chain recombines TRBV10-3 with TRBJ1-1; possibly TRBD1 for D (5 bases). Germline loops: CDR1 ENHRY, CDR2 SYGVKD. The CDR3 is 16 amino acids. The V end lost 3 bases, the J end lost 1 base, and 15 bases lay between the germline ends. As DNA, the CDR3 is TGTGCCATCAGTGACGTGGCAGGGAGCCCGAACACTGAAGCTTTCTTT. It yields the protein CAISDVAGSPNTEAFF.

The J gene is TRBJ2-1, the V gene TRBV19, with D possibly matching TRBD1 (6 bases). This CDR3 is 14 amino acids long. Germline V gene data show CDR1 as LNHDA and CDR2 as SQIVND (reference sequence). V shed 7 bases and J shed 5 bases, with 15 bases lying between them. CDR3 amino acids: CASTVRGPHNEQFF. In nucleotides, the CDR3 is TGTGCCAGTACAGTCAGGGGACCACACAATGAGCAGTTCTTC.

The CDR3 reads CASSNSRQGGYTF. The CDR3 DNA sequence: TGTGCCAGCAGCAATAGTCGACAGGGTGGCTACACCTTC. The chain joins TRBV9 to TRBJ1-2; TRBD1 aligns across 7 bases. CDR3 length: 13 residues. Germline V lookup: CDR1 SGDLS, CDR2 YYNGEE. J gave up 7 bases and V 4 bases, and 7 bases lay outside the gene matches.

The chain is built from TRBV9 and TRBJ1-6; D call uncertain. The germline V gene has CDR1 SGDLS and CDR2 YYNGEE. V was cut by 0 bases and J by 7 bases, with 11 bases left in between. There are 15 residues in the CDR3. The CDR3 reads CASSVDNRGNSPLHF. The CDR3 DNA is TGTGCCAGCAGCGTAGACAACAGAGGGAATTCACCCCTCCACTTT.